This T cell receptor (beta chain) was sequenced during a study of T-cell memory formation after mild COVID-19. J lost 2 bases, V lost 1 base, and 8 bases had no gene match. CDR3 length equals 17 residues. In its sample, this clonotype was seen a few times. TCRdb analysed the 5' RACE reads with MiXCR anew, one entry per CDR3 protein. The sample shows approximately 250,000 distinct CDR3 sequences, 15% of them seen only once. The chain uses TRBV12-3 or TRBV12-4 and TRBJ2-1, with 7 bases matching TRBD2. The origin of this receptor is an adult woman who had mild COVID-19 (a few samples of this study predate the infection). Cell type and time point are not known. The sequenced sample was PBMCs or a T cell subset sorted from them (not recorded which). CDR3: CASSLVALASTYNEQFF. CDR3 in DNA: TGTGCCAGCAGTTTAGTCGCACTAGCGTCTACCTACAATGAGCAGTTCTTC.